This T cell receptor (beta chain) was sequenced in a study of cytomegalovirus exposure and HLA in healthy donors. Whole-study results and caveats: A list of approximately 160 TCR beta chains associated with cytomegalovirus was given. Serostatus for CMV was the only available immune exposure information.

Of note for this clone: Its antigen is not identified.

The CDR3 is 13 amino acids. Germline V gene data show CDR1 as LNHDA and CDR2 as SQIVND (reference sequence). With 5 bases removed from V and 13 bases from J, the gap between germline ends came to 18 bases. The PCR ran on 60 Vbeta and 13 Jbeta primers. Libraries were prepared by immunoSEQ multiplex PCR; TCRdb keeps only in-frame clonotypes and omits some of them. Seen here are some 140,000 clones, 65% to 80% observed once, and the top ten hold over 1%. The sample was PBMCs. The source is a male donor in good health and CMV-seropositive. The J gene is TRBJ2-1, the V gene TRBV19, with D possibly TRBD2 on 6 matching bases. The chain's CDR3 is CASSLFPGDPQFF. CDR3 DNA: TGTGCCAGTAGTCTCTTCCCGGGAGATCCCCAGTTCTTC.